The 5 T cell receptor beta chains listed next were all sequenced from one sample in a study of blood T cell repertoires in COVID-19. Assay used: immunoSEQ multiplex PCR; TCRdb lists only in-frame clones, some missing. The table has some 260,000 clones, approximately 86% seen once; the top ten hold around 0.78%. Sequencing was done on a sample of peripheral blood. These receptors all come from a woman in her 30s with acute or convalescent COVID-19.

This clone is a singleton in its sample. V is TRBV2 and J is TRBJ2-1; 11 nucleotides agree with TRBD2. The V segment lost 7 bases and the J segment 9 bases; nucleotides outside the gene matches: 8. There are 14 residues in the CDR3. CDR1 and CDR2 from the germline V gene are SNHLY and FYNNEI. CDR3 amino acids: CASIVLAGGGEQFF. CDR3 bases: TGTGCCAGCATAGTCCTAGCGGGGGGTGGTGAGCAGTTCTTC.

The chain has TRBV6-5 and TRBJ2-1; 12 nucleotides line up with TRBD1. V lost 4 bases, J lost 6 bases, and 7 bases stayed unmatched. The length of the CDR3 is 16 residues. Germline V gene lookup returns CDR1 MNHEY and CDR2 SVGAGI. In nucleotides, the CDR3 is TGTGCCAGCAGTTTTCGGGACAGGGGGCCTAGCAATGAGCAGTTCTTC. This encodes CASSFRDRGPSNEQFF.

The gene calls are TRBV7-9 and TRBJ1-3, with 7 bases aligning to TRBD1. This CDR3 spans 16 amino acids. Germline V gene lookup returns CDR1 SEHNR and CDR2 FQNEAQ (reference sequence). V shed 5 bases and J 0 bases; nucleotides not matched to a gene: 7. This CDR3 reads CASSPRDRISGNTIYF. The CDR3 nucleotides are TGTGCCAGCAGCCCCCGGGACAGAATCTCTGGAAACACCATATATTTT.

This rearrangement joins TRBV5-4 to TRBJ2-5; 7 positions agree with TRBD1. This CDR3 has 15 residues. The V and J ends lost 4 bases and 5 bases, in that order; junction bases with no gene match: 11. CDR1 and CDR2 from the germline V gene are SGHNT and YYREEE (reference sequence). The CDR3 protein is CASSIPNRGGETQYF. The CDR3 DNA follows: TGTGCCAGCAGCATACCGAACAGGGGTGGGGAGACCCAGTACTTC.

In DNA form, the CDR3 reads TGTGCTAGTGAAAAGGAGGTTCCCGGGGGGGCCGGGGAGCTGTTTTTT. This translates into CASEKEVPGGAGELFF. The genes are TRBV12-5 and TRBJ2-2; TRBD2 aligns across 8 bases. CDR3 length: 16 residues. The junction had 13 bases not matched to a gene; V was cut back by 7 bases and J by 6 bases. Germline V gene sequence: CDR1 LGHNT, CDR2 FRNRAP. The full variable domain, its missing parts supplied by reference TRBV12-5 and TRBJ2-2, is DARVTQTPRHKVTEMGQEVTMRCQPILGHNTVFWYRQTMMQGLELLAYFRNRAPLDDSGMPKDRFSAEMPDATLATLKIQPSEPRDSAVYFCASEKEVPGGAGELFFGEGSRLTVL.